The clone carrying this TCR beta chain was picked up a small number of times. Its antigen is undetermined. Germline assignment: CDR1 LNHDA and CDR2 SQIVND (reference sequence). The CDR3 is made up of 15 amino acids. Trimming took off 4 bases at V and 11 bases at J, with 21 bases between the two ends. These data originate in a study of T cell repertoires in cytomegalovirus infection. Study background: Through public TCR beta signatures, both CMV infection and matching HLA type were indicated. Overall study results and limits: People with CMV and the relevant HLA were identified by cumulative public TCR beta family frequency. There were HLA-C-restricted CMV-specific TCR beta clonotypes dominating the ex vivo response.

TCRdb independently ran MiXCR on the reads; one entry per CDR3 protein. Among about 460,000 distinct CDR3 sequences listed, approximately 10% were seen once. The receptor was isolated from a human donor in good health (CMV status not recorded). Some clones in this sample may be carry-over from other donors' samples. V gene TRBV19 combines with J gene TRBJ1-3; the D gene is possibly TRBD1 (5 bases). The material sequenced was PBMCs. CDR3 sequence reads: CASSTSYGTAFAIYF. CDR3 bases: TGTGCCAGTAGTACATCGTACGGGACGGCCTTCGCCATATATTTT. The variable domain in full, with the rest retrieved from reference TRBV19 and TRBJ1-3, is DGGITQSPKYLFRKEGQNVTLSCEQNLNHDAMYWYRQDPGQGLRLIYYSQIVNDFQKGDIAEGYSVSREKKESFPLTVTSAQKNPTAFYLCASSTSYGTAFAIYFGEGSWLTVV.